The 6 T cell receptor beta chains presented below share a single source sample, sequenced in a study of beta chain features in type 1 diabetes. Study results and caveats: Among patients with Type 1 diabetes, TCRB CDR3s were moderately but significantly shorter in every one of the four CD4+ subsets.

Sequenced material consisted of expressed TCRB transcripts (all of the isolated RNA was reverse transcribed). The assay was immunoSEQ multiplex PCR, and TCRdb's table has in-frame clones only and misses some. The repertoire holds hundreds of thousands of clones, roughly an eighth seen once, with 0.035% to 0.045% in the top ten. These receptors are not linked to any known antigen. The sequenced material came from naive CD4+ T cells from blood. The receptors originated from a man younger than 35 with type 1 diabetes.

CDR3 nucleotides: TGTGCCAGCAGTTATATCGCTGACTACACCTTC. Translation: CASSYIADYTF. The V call is TRBV6-5, the J call TRBJ1-2; D gene uncertain. V lost 3 bases, J lost 10 bases, and 9 bases lay in between. The CDR3 length is 11 residues. Germline V gives CDR1 MNHEY, CDR2 SVGAGI.

This chain links TRBV27 with TRBJ2-7, with TRBD1 matching 9 bases. The CDR3 covers 14 residues. Germline trimming cut 6 bases from V and 2 bases from J; bases unmatched to any gene: 5. From germline, CDR1 is MNHEY and CDR2 SMNVEV (reference sequence). CDR3 sequence (DNA): TGTGCCAGCAGGAGGGACAGGGATGCCTACGAGCAGTACTTC. Its translation is CASRRDRDAYEQYF.

In nucleotides, the CDR3 is TGTGCCAGCAGCCCCGCGCGCCTAGAGACCCAGTACTTC. This encodes CASSPARLETQYF. The chain carries TRBV7-9 and TRBJ2-5; D is undetermined. The CDR3 loop spans 13 amino acids. V was shortened by 5 bases and J by 4 bases, with 11 bases between the two germline ends. The germline CDR1 and CDR2 sequences are SEHNR and FQNEAQ (reference sequence).

The gene calls are TRBV23-1 and TRBJ2-5, with D perhaps matching TRBD2 (5 bases). TRBV23-1 is an open reading frame whose function is uncertain. The CDR3 sequence is 17 residues long. The germline V and J ends were trimmed by 3 bases and 2 bases, with 19 bases remaining between them. The chain's CDR3 is CASSHRGISTIQETQYF. CDR3 bases: TGCGCCAGCAGTCACCGGGGAATCTCGACCATACAAGAGACCCAGTACTTC.

This clone was seen only a few times. V is TRBV7-9 and J is TRBJ2-1; D is undetermined. In germline, CDR1 is SEHNR, CDR2 FQNEAQ (reference sequence). With 3 bases removed from V and 5 bases from J, the gap between germline ends came to 20 bases. The CDR3 covers 17 residues. CDR3 amino acids: CASSFGLAFWEDNEQFF. For the CDR3, the DNA is TGTGCCAGCAGCTTTGGTCTGGCGTTTTGGGAAGACAATGAGCAGTTCTTC.

This clone turned up a few times. At one of its ends the junction is not consistent with the germline gene, which may arise from a read error. This chain uses TRBV5-1 with TRBJ2-2; D is ambiguous. CDR1 and CDR2 (germline): SGHRS, YFSETQ. The CDR3 sequence is 12 residues long. The CDR3 here is CASSDNSGELFF. CDR3 nucleotide sequence: TGCGCCAGCAGTGACAACAGCGGGGAGCTGTTTTTT.